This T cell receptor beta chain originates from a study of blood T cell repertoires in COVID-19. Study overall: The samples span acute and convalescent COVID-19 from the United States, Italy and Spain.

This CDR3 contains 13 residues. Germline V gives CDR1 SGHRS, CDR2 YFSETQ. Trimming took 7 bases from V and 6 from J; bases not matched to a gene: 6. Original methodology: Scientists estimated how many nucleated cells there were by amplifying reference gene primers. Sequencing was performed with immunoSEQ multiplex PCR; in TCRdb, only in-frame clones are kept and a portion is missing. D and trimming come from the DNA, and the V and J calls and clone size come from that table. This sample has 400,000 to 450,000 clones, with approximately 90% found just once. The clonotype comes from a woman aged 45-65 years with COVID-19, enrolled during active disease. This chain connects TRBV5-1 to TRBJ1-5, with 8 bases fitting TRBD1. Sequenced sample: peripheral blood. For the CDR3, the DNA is TGCGCCAGCCGCGAGGACAGGGCTCAGCCCCAGCATTTT. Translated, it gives CASREDRAQPQHF.